These T cell receptor beta chains were read from a single sample in a study of PD-1 blockade in classical Hodgkin lymphoma. Only in-frame clones appear in the TCRdb table, and some are missing; sequencing was by immunoSEQ multiplex PCR. This table has around 66,000 clones, approximately 92% appearing once. This specimen was peripheral blood mononuclear cells (PBMCs), taken at baseline. The receptors originated from a human donor with classical Hodgkin lymphoma. CDR3s include the opening cysteine and the closing phenylalanine or tryptophan. D genes are given only for firm matches. Some rows have no size entry. The others give once, few or many, or a class for an expanded clone.

V,size,J,D,length,DNA,CDR3
TRBV9,few,TRBJ2-3,TRBD2,16,TGTGCCAGCAGCGTAGCCCCAGCGGGGTTATCAGATACGCAGTATTTT,CASSVAPAGLSDTQYF
TRBV14,.,TRBJ2-1,TRBD2,15,TGTGCCAGCGGACAAACTAGCGGGGATGTTCATGAGCAGTTCTTC,CASGQTSGDVHEQFF
TRBV10-3,.,TRBJ2-3,.,14,TGTGCCATCAGTGAAGGCGGGTCCCCAGATACGCAGTATTTT,CAISEGGSPDTQYF
TRBV7-9,.,TRBJ2-7,.,16,TGTGCCAGCAGACCACCTGCCAGGGTCTCGGGGTACGAGCAGTACTTC,CASRPPARVSGYEQYF
TRBV14,.,TRBJ1-3,.,14,TGTGCCAGCAGCCAAGACGCCTCCAGGAACACCATATATTTT,CASSQDASRNTIYF
TRBV25-1,.,TRBJ1-2,TRBD1,18,TGTGCCAGCAGTTCCTCGAGGGGCAGGGGGCCGGGGTTGCGTGGCTACACCTTC,CASSSSRGRGPGLRGYTF
TRBV6-1,.,TRBJ2-7,.,14,TGTGCCAGCAGTGAAGGGGGGGTCCTCTACGAGCAGTACTTC,CASSEGGVLYEQYF
TRBV5-8,.,TRBJ1-2,.,14,TGTGCCAGCAGCTCAATAGGACGGAACTATGGCTACACCTTC,CASSSIGRNYGYTF
TRBV7-9,.,TRBJ2-1,.,15,TGTGCCAGCAGCTTAGTAGCCAGGGTCTACAATGAGCAGTTCTTC,CASSLVARVYNEQFF
TRBV4-1,once,TRBJ1-3,.,16,TGCGCCAGCAGCCAAGACGCAGATGGCTCTGGAAACACCATATATTTT,CASSQDADGSGNTIYF
TRBV7-9,.,TRBJ2-3,.,15,TGTGCCAGCAGCTTATGGTCTCGGGGCACAGATACGCAGTATTTT,CASSLWSRGTDTQYF
TRBV7-9,.,TRBJ2-5,TRBD2,17,TGTGCCAGCAGCCCCGGGCGCCTAGCGGGGGGGACAGAGACCCAGTACTTC,CASSPGRLAGGTETQYF
TRBV7-8,.,TRBJ2-5,.,15,TGTGCCAGCAGCTTACTGACAGCCCCCCCGGAGACCCAGTACTTC,CASSLLTAPPETQYF
TRBV29-1,large,TRBJ2-7,.,13,TGCAGGACACCCACAGGGAATGGGTACGAGCAGTACTTC,CRTPTGNGYEQYF
TRBV19,.,TRBJ1-5,.,15,TGTGCCAGTAGTATGGGAGGGTATGGTCATCAGCCCCAGCATTTT,CASSMGGYGHQPQHF
TRBV15,.,TRBJ2-7,TRBD1,15,TGTGCCACCAGCGTTAACAGGGGTCCAACCTACGAGCAGTACTTC,CATSVNRGPTYEQYF
TRBV6-1,few,TRBJ1-2,.,13,TGTGCCAGCAGTGAGGGTCAGCTTCATGGCTACACCTTC,CASSEGQLHGYTF
TRBV9,few,TRBJ1-2,.,17,TGTGCCAGCAGCGCTAGTAAGGGAGGGGGACTCTCCGGGCGCTACACCTTC,CASSASKGGGLSGRYTF
TRBV11-2,.,TRBJ1-6,TRBD1,16,TGTGCCAGCAGCTTATTTCGAAGACAGGGGTTTTCACCCCTCCACTTT,CASSLFRRQGFSPLHF
TRBV5-1,.,TRBJ2-1,.,15,TGCGCCAGCAGCTTGTTAGGGATGGAGTACAATGAGCAGTTCTTC,CASSLLGMEYNEQFF
TRBV6-6,.,TRBJ2-7,TRBD1,14,TGTGCCAGCAGTCCACAGGGGGCCCACTACGAGCAGTACTTC,CASSPQGAHYEQYF
TRBV11-2,.,TRBJ2-2,.,17,TGTGCCAGCAGCTCTACAGCGTGGACATACACCGCCGGGGAGCTGTTTTTT,CASSSTAWTYTAGELFF
TRBV30,.,TRBJ2-5,TRBD1,13,TGTGCCTCAAAACCAGGCAGGGGGGAGACCCAGTACTTC,CASKPGRGETQYF
TRBV6-5,.,TRBJ2-1,.,14,TGTGCCAGCAGTTACTCGGCCTCCTACAATGAGCAGTTCTTC,CASSYSASYNEQFF
TRBV6-5,.,TRBJ1-3,.,11,TGTGCCAGCAGTGAGACAAACACCATATATTTT,CASSETNTIYF
TRBV5-4,.,TRBJ1-1,.,14,TGTGCCAGCAGCTTGGAAGAGGGAAGATCTGAAGCTTTCTTT,CASSLEEGRSEAFF
TRBV5-4,.,TRBJ2-7,.,14,TGTGCCAGCAGCTTGGGAGGGGAACCCTACGAGCAGTACTTC,CASSLGGEPYEQYF
TRBV10-1,few,TRBJ1-4,.,18,TGCGCCAGCAGTGAGTCGATTGGGGGCGCGGGTTTCCCAGGAAAACTGTTTTTT,CASSESIGGAGFPGKLFF
TRBV7-9,.,TRBJ2-6,.,18,TGTGCCAGCAGCTTTAGGAGTCTCCTCCCTTCTGGGGCCAACGTCCTGACTTTC,CASSFRSLLPSGANVLTF
TRBV18,.,TRBJ2-7,TRBD1,16,TGTGCCAGCTCGTTCGGCCAAGGGACAGGGATCTACGAGCAGTACTTC,CASSFGQGTGIYEQYF
TRBV5-1,.,TRBJ2-3,.,14,TGCGCCAGCGGGCAGGAAAGGCTTACAGATACGCAGTATTTT,CASGQERLTDTQYF
TRBV7-9,.,TRBJ2-7,.,11,TGTGCCATCTCTATGGGGCGCGAGCAGTACTTC,CAISMGREQYF
TRBV7-9,.,TRBJ2-7,TRBD2,16,TGTGCCAGCAGCTTAGTCGCGGGGGTCGGCTCCTACGAGCAGTACTTC,CASSLVAGVGSYEQYF